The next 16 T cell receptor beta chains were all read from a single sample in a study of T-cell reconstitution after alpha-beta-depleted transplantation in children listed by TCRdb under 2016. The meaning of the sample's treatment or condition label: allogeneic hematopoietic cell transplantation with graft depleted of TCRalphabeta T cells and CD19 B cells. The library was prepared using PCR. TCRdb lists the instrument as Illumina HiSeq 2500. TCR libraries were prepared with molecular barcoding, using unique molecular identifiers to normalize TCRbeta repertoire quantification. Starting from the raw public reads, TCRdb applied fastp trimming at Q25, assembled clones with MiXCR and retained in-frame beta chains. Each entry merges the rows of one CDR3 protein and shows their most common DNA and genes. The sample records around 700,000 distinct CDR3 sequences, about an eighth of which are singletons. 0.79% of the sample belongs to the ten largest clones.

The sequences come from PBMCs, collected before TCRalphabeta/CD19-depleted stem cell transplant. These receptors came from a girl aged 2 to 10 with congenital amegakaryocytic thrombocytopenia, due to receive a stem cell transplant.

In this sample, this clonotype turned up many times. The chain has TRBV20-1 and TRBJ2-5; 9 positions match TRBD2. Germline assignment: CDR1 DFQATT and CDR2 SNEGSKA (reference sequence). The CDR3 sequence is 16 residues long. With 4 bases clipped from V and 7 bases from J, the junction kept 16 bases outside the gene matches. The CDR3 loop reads CSATRTSDAPRGTQYF. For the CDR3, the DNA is TGCAGTGCTACCCGGACTAGCGACGCTCCCAGGGGGACCCAGTACTTC.

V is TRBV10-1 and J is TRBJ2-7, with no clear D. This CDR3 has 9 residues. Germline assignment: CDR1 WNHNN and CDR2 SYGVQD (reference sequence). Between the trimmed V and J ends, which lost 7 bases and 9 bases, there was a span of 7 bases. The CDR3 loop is CASNIRQYF. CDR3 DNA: TGCGCCAGCAACATTCGGCAGTACTTC.

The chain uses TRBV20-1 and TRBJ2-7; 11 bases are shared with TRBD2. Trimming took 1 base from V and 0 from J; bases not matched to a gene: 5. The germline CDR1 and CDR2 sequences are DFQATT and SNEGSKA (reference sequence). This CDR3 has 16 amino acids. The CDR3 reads CSARALTSGSSYEQYF. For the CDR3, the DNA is TGCAGTGCTAGAGCGCTAACTAGCGGGAGCTCCTACGAGCAGTACTTC.

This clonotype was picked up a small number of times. The CDR3 is CASSQDLRVRRYEQFF. DNA of the CDR3: TGCGCCAGCAGCCAAGATCTTAGGGTCAGGAGGTATGAGCAGTTCTTC. The V call is TRBV4-1, the J call TRBJ2-1, with D perhaps TRBD2 (5 bases). Trimming cost V 0 bases and J 8 bases, with 17 bases left between them. This CDR3 is built from 16 residues. Looked up from germline, CDR1 is MGHRA and CDR2 is YSYEKL.

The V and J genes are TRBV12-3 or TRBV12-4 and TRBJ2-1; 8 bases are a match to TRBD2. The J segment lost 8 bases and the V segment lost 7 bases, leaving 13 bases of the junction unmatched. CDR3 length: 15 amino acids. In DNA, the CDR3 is TGTGCCAGCATCCAGACGGGACTAGGGTACGATGAGCAGTTCTTC. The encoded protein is CASIQTGLGYDEQFF.

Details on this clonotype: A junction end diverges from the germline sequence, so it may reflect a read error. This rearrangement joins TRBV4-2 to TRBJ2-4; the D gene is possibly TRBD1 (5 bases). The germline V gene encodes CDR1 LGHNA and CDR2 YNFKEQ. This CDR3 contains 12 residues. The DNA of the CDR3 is TGTGCCAGCAGCTCAGGGCTCCTCCGATCGCACTTC. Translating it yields CASSSGLLRSHF.

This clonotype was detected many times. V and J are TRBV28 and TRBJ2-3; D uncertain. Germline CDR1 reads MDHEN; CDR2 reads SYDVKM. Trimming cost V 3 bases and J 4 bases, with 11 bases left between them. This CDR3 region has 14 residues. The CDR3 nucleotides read TGTGCCAGCAGTTTCTTAGGGCCGGCAGATACGCAGTATTTT. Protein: CASSFLGPADTQYF.

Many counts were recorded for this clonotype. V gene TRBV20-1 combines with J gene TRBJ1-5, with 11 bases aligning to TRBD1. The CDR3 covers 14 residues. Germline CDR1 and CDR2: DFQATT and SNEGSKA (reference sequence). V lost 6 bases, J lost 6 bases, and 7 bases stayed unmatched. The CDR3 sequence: CSALGQGAVQPQHF. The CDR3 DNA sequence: TGCAGTGCCCTCGGACAGGGGGCGGTTCAGCCCCAGCATTTT.

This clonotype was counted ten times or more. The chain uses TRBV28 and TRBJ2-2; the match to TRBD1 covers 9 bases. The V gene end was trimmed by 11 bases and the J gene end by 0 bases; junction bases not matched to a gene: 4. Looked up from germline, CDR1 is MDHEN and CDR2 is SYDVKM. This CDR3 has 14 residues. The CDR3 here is CAGQGSTNTGELFF. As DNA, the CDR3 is TGTGCCGGACAGGGGAGCACGAACACCGGGGAGCTGTTTTTT.

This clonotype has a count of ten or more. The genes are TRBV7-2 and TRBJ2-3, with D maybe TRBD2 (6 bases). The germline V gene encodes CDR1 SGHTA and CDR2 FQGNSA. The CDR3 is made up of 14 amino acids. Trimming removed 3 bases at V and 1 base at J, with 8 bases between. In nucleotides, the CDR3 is TGTGCCAGCAGCTTGGCGGGGCGCACAGATACGCAGTATTTT. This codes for CASSLAGRTDTQYF.

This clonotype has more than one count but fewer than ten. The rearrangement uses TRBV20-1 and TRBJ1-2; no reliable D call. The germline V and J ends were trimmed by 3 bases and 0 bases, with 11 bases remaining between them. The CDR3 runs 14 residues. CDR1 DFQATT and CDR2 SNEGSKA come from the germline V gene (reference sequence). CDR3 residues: CSASSSGANYGYTF. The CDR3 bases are TGCAGTGCTAGTTCTTCGGGTGCTAACTATGGCTACACCTTC.

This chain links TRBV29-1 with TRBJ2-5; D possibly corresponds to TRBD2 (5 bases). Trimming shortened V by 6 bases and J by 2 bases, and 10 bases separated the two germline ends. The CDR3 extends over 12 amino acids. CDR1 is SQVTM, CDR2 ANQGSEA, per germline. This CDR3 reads CSVGRLQETQYF. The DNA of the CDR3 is TGCAGCGTCGGAAGACTACAAGAGACCCAGTACTTC.

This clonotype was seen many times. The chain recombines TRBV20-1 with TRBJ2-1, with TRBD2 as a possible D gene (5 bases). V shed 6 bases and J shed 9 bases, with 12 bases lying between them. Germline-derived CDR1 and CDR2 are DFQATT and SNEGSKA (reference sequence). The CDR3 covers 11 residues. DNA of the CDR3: TGCAGTGCGCACCTAGCTGCTGAGCAGTTCTTC. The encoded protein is CSAHLAAEQFF.

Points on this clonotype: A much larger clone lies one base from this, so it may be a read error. CDR3: CSAREVWGNYNEQLF. For the CDR3, the DNA is TGCAGTGCGCGAGAAGTATGGGGGAACTACAATGAGCAGTTATTC. The V call is TRBV20-1, the J call TRBJ2-1; TRBD1 or TRBD2 may be the D gene (5 bases each). The CDR3 is made up of 15 amino acids. Germline V CDR1 and CDR2: DFQATT, SNEGSKA (reference sequence).

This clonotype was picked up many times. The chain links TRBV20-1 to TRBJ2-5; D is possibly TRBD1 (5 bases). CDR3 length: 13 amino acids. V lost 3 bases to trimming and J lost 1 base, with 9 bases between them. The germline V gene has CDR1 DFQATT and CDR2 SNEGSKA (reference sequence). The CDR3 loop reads CSARSDTQETQYF. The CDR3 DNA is TGCAGTGCTAGGTCGGACACCCAAGAGACCCAGTACTTC.

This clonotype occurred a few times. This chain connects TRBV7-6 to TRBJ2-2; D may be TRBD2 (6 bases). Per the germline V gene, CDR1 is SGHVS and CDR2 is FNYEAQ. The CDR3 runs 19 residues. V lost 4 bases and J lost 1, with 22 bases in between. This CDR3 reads CASSSGLRSGGENTGELFF. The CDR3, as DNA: TGTGCCAGCAGCTCCGGTCTGAGATCAGGCGGGGAGAACACCGGGGAGCTGTTTTTT.